The text below deals with one TCR beta chain. Assay used: immunoSEQ multiplex PCR; TCRdb lists only in-frame clones, some missing. The repertoire has roughly 200,000 clones, around 90% of them found once; the top ten carry approximately 7.2%. Per the germline V gene, CDR1 is SGDLS and CDR2 is YYNGEE. CDR3 length: 12 amino acids. Trimming pared 4 bases from V and 4 bases from J, leaving 5 bases between. This entry comes from a study of blood T cell repertoires in COVID-19. The wider study: Two negative PCRs, clearance, or symptom resolution had been documented for recovered Cohort 3 donors. PBMCs, B-cell-depleted T cells, or T cells provided the cDNA or gDNA that made up the material.

This sequence was found in a man aged 25-40 years in a cohort exposed to, infected with or recovered from COVID-19 (not recorded which). Sequencing used PBMCs or T cells enriched from blood (not recorded which). The chain has TRBV9 and TRBJ2-2; D not resolved. The CDR3 sequence: CASSPLTGELFF. The CDR3 DNA reads TGTGCCAGCAGCCCTCTCACCGGGGAGCTGTTTTTT.